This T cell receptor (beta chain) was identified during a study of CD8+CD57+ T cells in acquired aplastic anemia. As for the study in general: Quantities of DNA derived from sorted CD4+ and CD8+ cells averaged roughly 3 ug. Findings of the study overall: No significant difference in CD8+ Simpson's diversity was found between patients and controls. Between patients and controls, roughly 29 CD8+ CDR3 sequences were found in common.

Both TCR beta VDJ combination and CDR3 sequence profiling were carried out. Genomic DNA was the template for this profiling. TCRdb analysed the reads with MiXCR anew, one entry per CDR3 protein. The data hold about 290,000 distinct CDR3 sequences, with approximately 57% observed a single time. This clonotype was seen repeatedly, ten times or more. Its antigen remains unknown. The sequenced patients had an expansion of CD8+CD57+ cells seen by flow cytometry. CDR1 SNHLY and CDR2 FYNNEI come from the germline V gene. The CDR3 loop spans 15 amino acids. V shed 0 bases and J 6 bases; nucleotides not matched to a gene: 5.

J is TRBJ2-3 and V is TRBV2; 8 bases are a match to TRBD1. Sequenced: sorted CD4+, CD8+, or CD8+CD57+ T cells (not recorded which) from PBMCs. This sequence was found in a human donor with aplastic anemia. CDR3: CASSEALRGRDTQYF. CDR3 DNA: TGTGCCAGCAGTGAAGCGCTCAGGGGGCGGGATACGCAGTATTTT. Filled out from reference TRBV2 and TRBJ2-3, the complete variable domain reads EPEVTQTPSHQVTQMGQEVILRCVPISNHLYFYWYRQILGQKVEFLVSFYNNEISEKSEIFDDQFSVERPDGSNFTLKIRSTKLEDSAMYFCASSEALRGRDTQYFGPGTRLTVL.